Reported below is one TCR beta chain. Its antigen remains unidentified. PCR was performed a second time for about 7 to 11 cycles using a sample-barcoded 5' primer and a J-beta primer mix. TCRdb reprocessed the 5' RACE reads with MiXCR, giving one entry per CDR3 protein. The sample holds hundreds of thousands of distinct CDR3 sequences, around 45% seen once. They isolated at least 6.5 million PBMCs from each sample. Germline assignment: CDR1 SGHTA and CDR2 FQGNSA. Trimming removed 5 bases at V and 2 bases at J, with 7 bases between. The CDR3 is 13 amino acids. The entry originates in a study of blood T cells in healthy people across ages. Study-level information: The capture of about one barcoded beta molecule per two T cells was achieved by template switching. Overall study findings and caveats: There were more naive CD4+ cells and higher diversity in long-lived donors than in aged donors.

This chain links TRBV7-2 with TRBJ2-4; D gene uncertain. The material sequenced was blood. This clonotype originated in a woman in her fifties or sixties in good health. The CDR3 loop is CASSVRPKNIQYF. The CDR3 DNA sequence: TGTGCCAGCAGCGTTCGGCCCAAAAACATTCAGTACTTC.